The clone carrying this T cell receptor (beta chain) was counted a single time. The data are from a study of blood T cell repertoires in COVID-19. Study background: The United States, Italy and Spain supplied acute and convalescent COVID-19 samples. Sources were T cells, B-cell-depleted T cells, or PBMCs; the material itself was cDNA or gDNA.

The CDR3 loop spans 19 amino acids. V shed 4 bases, J shed 6 bases, and the junction held 14 bases outside the gene matches. CDR1 KGHDR and CDR2 SFDVKD come from the germline V gene. Original methodology: From reference gene primer amplification, estimates of nucleated cell counts were derived. The method was immunoSEQ multiplex PCR; TCRdb's version includes in-frame clones alone and lacks a portion of them. The DNA was the basis for D and trimming; V, J and clone size are from that table. The sample gives a few hundred thousand clones, 82% of which show up once; roughly 3.1% is in the top ten. Sequencing was carried out using peripheral blood. The clonotype was recovered from a woman younger than 30 with acute or convalescent COVID-19. The rearrangement uses TRBV24-1 and TRBJ2-1; 13 nucleotides line up with TRBD2. The CDR3 bases are TGTGCCACCAGTGAGTCCGGGACTAGCGGGGCCCATGTGGGCAATGAGCAGTTCTTC. This encodes CATSESGTSGAHVGNEQFF.